The 9 T cell receptor beta chains below were found in one sample sequenced in a study of response to subunit inactivated influenza vaccine. TCRdb independently ran MiXCR on the RT-PCR reads; one entry per CDR3 protein. The sample has 550,000 to 800,000 distinct CDR3 sequences; 15% to 18% are singletons. The material was PBMCs from blood, obtained 11 to 12 days after vaccination. The receptors shown here come from a man aged 45-65 years who received an inactivated influenza vaccine.

The rearrangement joins TRBV5-1 to TRBJ2-6; a possible D gene is TRBD2 (6 bases). This CDR3 has 16 amino acids. The V and J ends lost 4 bases and 0 bases respectively, with 11 bases between them. Per germline, CDR1 SGHRS and CDR2 YFSETQ. In nucleotides, the CDR3 is TGCGCCAGCAGCCCCGGGGGTAGCTCTGGGGCCAACGTCCTGACTTTC. Amino acid sequence: CASSPGGSSGANVLTF.

This clonotype was counted between two and nine times. The chain is built from TRBV5-1 and TRBJ2-2; D possibly corresponds to TRBD2 (6 bases). The CDR3 sequence is 15 residues long. Germline V CDR1 and CDR2: SGHRS, YFSETQ. The V and J ends lost 1 base and 2 bases respectively, with 9 bases between them. The CDR3 is CASSLRLVNTGELFF. CDR3 coding DNA: TGCGCCAGCAGCTTGCGACTAGTAAACACCGGGGAGCTGTTTTTT.

The rearrangement links TRBV5-1 to TRBJ1-5; D possibly corresponds to TRBD1 (5 bases). Trimming stripped 4 bases from V and 7 bases from J, with 18 bases between. The CDR3 runs to 15 residues. The germline CDR1 and CDR2 sequences are SGHRS and YFSETQ. CDR3: CASSLSGPPYQPQHF. The CDR3 DNA reads as TGCGCCAGCAGCCTCTCGGGACCGCCTTACCAGCCCCAGCATTTT.

This clonotype was found a few times. The V and J genes are TRBV15 and TRBJ2-7, with 8 bases aligning to TRBD1. Germline V CDR1 and CDR2: LNHNV, YYDKDF (reference sequence). The CDR3 totals 16 residues. V trimming: 1 base; J trimming: 0 bases; junction bases outside the gene matches: 5. This CDR3 reads CATSRVRDRSSYEQYF. CDR3 DNA: TGTGCCACCAGCAGAGTCCGGGACAGGAGCTCCTACGAGCAGTACTTC.

This clonotype was seen only a few times. The chain has TRBV27 and TRBJ1-2; 8 nucleotides line up with TRBD1. CDR3 length: 19 amino acids. After removal of 0 bases from V and 4 bases from J, the junction contained 16 bases not matched to a gene. Germline-derived CDR1 and CDR2 are MNHEY and SMNVEV (reference sequence). The CDR3 loop reads CASSLSSRQGARAGYGYTF. In DNA, the CDR3 is TGTGCCAGCAGTTTATCATCCCGGCAGGGGGCGCGGGCTGGCTATGGCTACACCTTC.

This chain joins TRBV7-8 and TRBJ1-4; TRBD1 agrees at 8 bases. The CDR3 has 14 amino acids. The germline V gene encodes CDR1 SGHVS and CDR2 FQNEAQ. Losses at the gene ends were 2 bases for V and 10 bases for J; bases not matched to a gene: 6. The CDR3 DNA follows: TGTGCCAGCAGCTTATCCAGGGGGCTTGGAAAACTGTTTTTT. Its protein is CASSLSRGLGKLFF.

The CDR3: CASSQGGGPNTGELFF. The CDR3 DNA reads as TGCGCCAGCAGCCAAGGAGGGGGGCCGAACACCGGGGAGCTGTTTTTT. The chain uses TRBV4-3 and TRBJ2-2, with D perhaps given as TRBD1 or TRBD2 (6 bases each). The germline CDR1 and CDR2 sequences are LGHNA and YSLEER. The CDR3 consists of 16 residues. The ends were cut back, 1 base at V and 0 bases at J, with 9 bases in the middle.

This rearrangement joins TRBV7-9 to TRBJ2-7; no clear D. Trimming pared 0 bases from V and 9 bases from J, leaving 9 bases between. Germline lookup yields CDR1 SEHNR and CDR2 FQNEAQ (reference sequence). This CDR3 has 12 residues. CDR3 amino acids: CASSLANGLQYF. The CDR3 DNA follows: TGTGCCAGCAGCTTAGCCAACGGCCTGCAGTACTTC.

This clonotype has just a few counts. The chain carries TRBV3-1 and TRBJ2-1; D ambiguous. V dropped 1 base and J dropped 7 bases, with 17 bases sitting between them. The CDR3 has 16 amino acids. Germline loops: CDR1 LGHDT, CDR2 YNNKEL (reference sequence). CDR3 DNA sequence: TGTGCCAGCAGCCAAGGGGGAAACTTCCCGCGGAATGAGCAGTTCTTC. It translates to CASSQGGNFPRNEQFF.